These 29 T cell receptor beta chains were sequenced from one sample in a study of neoadjuvant nivolumab and ipilimumab in lung cancer (dated by TCRdb to 2018 to 2021). The sample's time point label is to be understood as: pretherapy, before neoadjuvant immune checkpoint inhibitors. Receptor libraries were prepared by the immunoSEQ multiplex PCR assay. Here the immuneACCESS table is served through TCRdb, limited to in-frame sequences with V and J called. Missing clones are a known gap in these copies; in checked studies unresolved V genes cover under half, and the rest lacks a known reason. This sample lists about 490 clones; roughly nine tenths were detected once. Jointly, the top ten make up roughly an eighth of the sample. Sample: tumor tissue, taken before neoadjuvant nivolumab, alone or with ipilimumab. These receptor sequences come from an adult with non-small cell lung cancer.

This chain uses TRBV5-5 with TRBJ2-2, with D tentatively TRBD2 (6 bases). V was pared by 3 bases and J by 0 bases, with 15 bases between. The CDR3 is made up of 17 amino acids. CDR1 SGHKS and CDR2 YYEKEE come from the germline V gene (reference sequence). CDR3 bases: TGTGCCAGCAGCTGGGACCGGGACTCCGCGAACACCGGGGAGCTGTTTTTT. This codes for CASSWDRDSANTGELFF.

This chain connects TRBV7-9 to TRBJ1-1; no definite D call. There are 15 residues in the CDR3. The V end was cut by 6 bases, the J end by 0 bases, with 14 bases between. The germline CDR1 and CDR2 sequences are SEHNR and FQNEAQ (reference sequence). CDR3 protein: CASSLRGLMNTEAFF. The CDR3 region has the DNA TGTGCCAGCAGTCTGAGAGGGTTAATGAACACTGAAGCTTTCTTT.

The chain recombines TRBV7-3 with TRBJ1-6; TRBD1 is a possible D gene (5 bases). In germline, CDR1 is SGHTA, CDR2 FQGTGA. CDR3 size: 15 residues. Trimming removed 1 base at V and 7 bases at J, with 11 bases between. The CDR3: CASSLMGRDNSPLHF. CDR3 bases: TGTGCCAGCAGCTTAATGGGCAGGGACAATTCACCCCTCCACTTT.

The table lists this clone with a count of one. This sequence joins TRBV7-8 and TRBJ2-7, with D possibly matching TRBD2 (6 bases). Germline V gene lookup returns CDR1 SGHVS and CDR2 FQNEAQ. Trimming took off 6 bases at V and 0 bases at J, with 15 bases between the two ends. The CDR3 is made up of 15 amino acids. The CDR3 bases are TGTGCCAGCAGTCAAAGACTAGTGAGCTCCTACGAGCAGTACTTC. Translation gives CASSQRLVSSYEQYF.

The J gene is TRBJ2-1, the V gene TRBV9; maybe TRBD1 (5 bases). Per germline, CDR1 SGDLS and CDR2 YYNGEE. Trimming took 0 bases from V and 13 from J, leaving 8 bases between them. The CDR3 loop spans 11 amino acids. The CDR3 DNA reads as TGTGCCAGCAGCGTAGGGCGGACACAGTTCTTC. This codes for CASSVGRTQFF.

The J gene is TRBJ2-7, the V gene TRBV5-4, with 7 positions matching TRBD2. The CDR3 length is 15 residues. Germline V gives CDR1 SGHNT, CDR2 YYREEE (reference sequence). The ends lost 2 bases at V and 2 bases at J; junction bases unmatched: 7. The CDR3 protein is CASSFKAGKTYEQYF. The CDR3 region has the DNA TGTGCCAGCAGCTTTAAAGCGGGAAAAACCTACGAGCAGTACTTC.

The chain joins TRBV11-3 to TRBJ1-1, with D maybe TRBD1 (5 bases). Deletions cut 8 bases from V and 1 base from J, with 14 bases between. The CDR3 extends over 14 amino acids. Germline CDR1 and CDR2: SGHNT and YENEEA. CDR3 in amino acids: CASLPGRRNTEAFF. The CDR3 region has the DNA TGTGCCAGCCTACCGGGACGGAGGAACACTGAAGCTTTCTTT.

With regard to this clone: One end of the junction varies from germline; a read error may be responsible. The V and J genes are TRBV2 and TRBJ1-5; tentatively, D is TRBD1 (6 bases). CDR3 size: 14 residues. Germline V gene lookup returns CDR1 SNHLY and CDR2 FYNNEI. CDR3 coding DNA: TGTGCCAGCAGAGAAGACAGGTTCAATCAGCCCCAGCATTTT. Its protein is CASREDRFNQPQHF.

About this clone itself: One junction end does not reproduce the germline sequence, and a read error may be involved. V and J are TRBV19 and TRBJ1-1; possible D gene TRBD1, 6 bases. The CDR3 consists of 16 residues. Germline values: CDR1 LNHDA, CDR2 SQIVND (reference sequence). CDR3 sequence (DNA): TGTGCCAATAGTATAAATTGGGGGCAGGACTGGAATGAAGCTTTCTTT. This sequence encodes CANSINWGQDWNEAFF.

The V and J genes are TRBV28 and TRBJ1-1, with D unclear. The V gene lost 2 bases and the J gene lost 2 bases, with 15 bases spanning the gap. From germline, CDR1 is MDHEN and CDR2 SYDVKM. This CDR3 region has 16 residues. The CDR3 protein is CASSLAGRIINTEAFF. The CDR3 DNA reads TGTGCCAGCAGTTTAGCGGGCAGAATTATCAACACTGAAGCTTTCTTT.

The CDR3 here is CASSRLGESRAYGYTF. The DNA of the CDR3 is TGTGCCAGCAGCCGACTAGGTGAATCTCGAGCCTATGGCTACACCTTC. This chain connects TRBV7-6 to TRBJ1-2; D gene ambiguous. With 5 bases removed from V and 4 bases from J, the gap between germline ends came to 20 bases. CDR3 length: 16 amino acids. The germline CDR1 and CDR2 sequences are SGHVS and FNYEAQ.

The chain links TRBV21-1 to TRBJ2-3; TRBD2 is taken as the D call from the table, unchecked against the DNA. TRBV21-1 is reported as a pseudogene. This CDR3 region has 16 residues. The CDR3 is CASSKSLAGCSDTQYF. In DNA, the CDR3 is TGTGCCAGCAGCAAATCGTTAGCGGGATGCTCCGATACGCAGTATTTT.

This clone appeared a single time. This chain uses TRBV9 with TRBJ2-5; 8 bases map to TRBD2. Germline trimming cut 4 bases from V and 2 bases from J; bases unmatched to any gene: 10. The CDR3 runs 16 residues. Germline V lookup: CDR1 SGDLS, CDR2 YYNGEE. The CDR3 spells CASSPPSGGLQETQYF. In nucleotides, the CDR3 is TGTGCCAGCAGCCCTCCAAGCGGGGGCCTACAAGAGACCCAGTACTTC.

The gene calls are TRBV5-1 and TRBJ1-1, with unresolved D. Germline CDR1 SGHRS, CDR2 YFSETQ. The CDR3 sequence is 13 residues long. V was shortened by 4 bases and J by 3 bases, with 10 bases between the two germline ends. CDR3 bases: TGCGCCAGCAGCAGTGACACCTACACTGAAGCTTTCTTT. It encodes CASSSDTYTEAFF.

This clone was detected once. This sequence joins TRBV7-9 and TRBJ2-7; 7 nucleotides agree with TRBD2. The CDR3 is made up of 15 amino acids. Germline-derived CDR1 and CDR2 are SEHNR and FQNEAQ (reference sequence). The V gene end was trimmed by 3 bases and the J gene end by 2 bases; junction bases not matched to a gene: 7. The CDR3 sequence: CASSFKAGKTYEQYF. The DNA of the CDR3 is TGTGCCAGCAGCTTTAAAGCGGGAAAAACCTACGAGCAGTACTTC.

Concerning this clone itself: Different DNA sequences within this sample yield the same CDR3. The chain couples TRBV29-1 to TRBJ1-1; no reliable D call. V was pared by 7 bases and J by 2 bases, with 11 bases between. The CDR3 loop spans 12 amino acids. Germline CDR1 reads SQVTM; CDR2 reads ANQGSEA. DNA of the CDR3: TGCAGCGGATCGGGCACAAACACTGAAGCTTTCTTT. Protein sequence: CSGSGTNTEAFF.

The V call is TRBV29-1, the J call TRBJ2-7; 7 positions match TRBD2. This CDR3 spans 12 amino acids. V shed 8 bases and J 1 base; nucleotides not matched to a gene: 5. Germline V gene lookup returns CDR1 SQVTM and CDR2 ANQGSEA. The CDR3 protein is CSTASGSYEQYF. CDR3 DNA sequence: TGCAGCACCGCTAGCGGATCCTACGAGCAGTACTTC.

V and J are TRBV20-1 and TRBJ1-2; tentative D call: TRBD1 (6 bases). CDR1 and CDR2 (germline): DFQATT, SNEGSKA (reference sequence). The germline V and J ends were trimmed by 2 bases and 7 bases, with 8 bases remaining between them. The CDR3 length is 11 residues. The CDR3 DNA sequence: TGCAGTGCTAGAAGGGGGGCTGGCTACACCTTC. The encoded protein is CSARRGAGYTF.

The chain joins TRBV28 to TRBJ1-5; 8 bases align to TRBD1. With V trimmed by 6 bases and J by 5 bases, 9 bases remained unmatched. Germline assignment: CDR1 MDHEN and CDR2 SYDVKM. The CDR3 loop spans 15 amino acids. CDR3 coding DNA: TGTGCCAGCAGGCCAGGGGGCCTTCGGTATCAGCCCCAGCATTTT. Its translation: CASRPGGLRYQPQHF.

This sequence joins TRBV20-1 and TRBJ2-7; D gene uncertain. This CDR3 is built from 9 residues. V was cut by 5 bases and J by 9 bases, with 8 bases left in between. CDR1 is DFQATT, CDR2 SNEGSKA, per germline (reference sequence). The CDR3 protein is CSAGRGQYF. In DNA form, the CDR3 reads TGCAGTGCTGGGCGCGGGCAGTACTTC.

The chain has TRBV9 and TRBJ2-1, with 7 bases aligning to TRBD2. V was clipped by 0 bases and J by 2 bases; unmatched bases: 2. The germline V gene encodes CDR1 SGDLS and CDR2 YYNGEE. The CDR3 is 15 residues long. The CDR3 DNA reads as TGTGCCAGCAGCGTAGGCGGGAGCACCTACAATGAGCAGTTCTTC. Its translation: CASSVGGSTYNEQFF. Full variable domain (remainder filled in from reference TRBV9 and TRBJ2-1): DSGVTQTPKHLITATGQRVTLRCSPRSGDLSVYWYQQSLDQGLQFLIQYYNGEERAKGNILERFSAQQFPDLHSELNLSSLELGDSALYFCASSVGGSTYNEQFFGPGTRLTVL.

The chain combines TRBV6-6 with TRBJ2-1, with D unresolved. Germline V gives CDR1 MNHNY, CDR2 SVGAGI (reference sequence). This CDR3 is built from 13 residues. V lost 5 bases and J lost 5, with 10 bases in between. The CDR3 DNA reads as TGTGCCAGCAGTCGGGTCTTCAACAATGAGCAGTTCTTC. As protein: CASSRVFNNEQFF.

The V and J genes are TRBV7-2 and TRBJ2-3; D remains unclear. CDR1 and CDR2 from the germline V gene are SGHTA and FQGNSA. V was trimmed by 1 base and J by 2 bases, leaving 7 bases between them. CDR3 length: 14 residues. The CDR3 DNA follows: TGTGCCAGCAGCTTAGTCTCCAACACAGATACGCAGTATTTT. Amino acid sequence: CASSLVSNTDTQYF.

The V and J genes are TRBV11-3 and TRBJ2-1, with 7 bases that match TRBD1. Germline loops: CDR1 SGHNT, CDR2 YENEEA. This CDR3 has 14 residues. In DNA form, the CDR3 reads TGTGCTACGACGACAGGGTCTGGTATCGATGAGCAGTTCTTC. This codes for CATTTGSGIDEQFF.

The chain recombines TRBV28 with TRBJ1-4; D remains ambiguous. Trimming shortened V by 3 bases and J by 7 bases, and 6 bases separated the two germline ends. The germline V gene has CDR1 MDHEN and CDR2 SYDVKM. This CDR3 has 12 amino acids. The CDR3 region is CASSFRVEKLFF. CDR3 DNA: TGTGCCAGCAGTTTCCGGGTTGAAAAACTGTTTTTT.

The chain has TRBV2 and TRBJ1-2; D remains unclear. The germline CDR1 and CDR2 sequences are SNHLY and FYNNEI. Trimming stripped 8 bases from V and 2 bases from J, with 6 bases between. The CDR3 has 11 amino acids. In DNA form, the CDR3 reads TGTGCCAGCGGGCAGAACTATGGCTACACCTTC. Translated, it gives CASGQNYGYTF.

The CDR3 here is CASSAELAGDTQYF. CDR3 nucleotide sequence: TGTGCCAGCAGTGCGGAACTAGCGGGAGATACGCAGTATTTT. This sequence joins TRBV6-4 and TRBJ2-3, with TRBD2 matching over 9 bases. This CDR3 comprises 14 residues. Per germline, CDR1 MRHNA and CDR2 SNTAGT. J lost 5 bases, V lost 4 bases, and 4 bases had no gene match.

About this clone itself: A much larger clone differs from this one at a single base, so this may be a read error. The same CDR3 is also encoded by other DNA sequences in this sample. The rearrangement uses TRBV7-3 and TRBJ1-1; D ambiguous. Germline V gene sequence: CDR1 SGHTA, CDR2 FQGTGA. This CDR3 has 12 amino acids. Trimming shortened V by 7 bases and J by 11 bases, and 17 bases separated the two germline ends. For the CDR3, the DNA is TGTGCCAGCAACACTGACACAATTGAGGCTTTCTTT. It encodes CASNTDTIEAFF.

The chain combines TRBV6-1 with TRBJ1-1, with 9 bases that match TRBD1. The CDR3 sequence is 15 residues long. The germline CDR1 and CDR2 sequences are MNHNS and SASEGT. V was pared by 0 bases and J by 3 bases, with 2 bases of the junction left unmatched. The CDR3 coding sequence is TGTGCCAGCAGTGAAGCGGGGACAGGGTACACTGAAGCTTTCTTT. Translated: CASSEAGTGYTEAFF.